The T cell receptor beta chain under discussion was sequenced for a study of blood T cells in healthy people across ages (dated by TCRdb to about 2015). A note on the overall study: In model experiments, template switching captured roughly one uniquely barcoded TCR beta cDNA molecule for every two T cells. The study measured age-related changes in TCR beta repertoire diversity using deep sequencing normalized with unique cDNA molecular identifiers. Donors were grouped into four age groups: young (average 16 years), middle-aged (39), aged (about 59) and long-lived (approximately 81). Donors of different ages were randomly distributed across sequencing lanes to avoid experimental bias. Using the same blood draw, the study looked at two additional independent replicas of 1 million unique cDNA reads for two donors, one aged 18 to 30 and the other aged 80 or older.

The research as a whole found: As age increased, observed TCR beta diversity per million T cells dropped in a roughly linear way, and a significant reduction was already evident by age around 41. The long-lived group showed more naive CD4+ T cells, fewer expanded clones and increased TCR diversity than the aged group, suggesting age selection. The percentage of naive T cells measured by flow cytometry correlated strongly with observed TCR beta diversity. The CMV infection status of donors was not known, potentially confounding age-related changes in expanded clonotypes. Because profiling used bulk unsorted PBMCs, naive and antigen-experienced compartments could not be compared conclusively. Total diversity estimates from one million sequenced T cells were considered lower bounds and underestimates.

The library was obtained by 5' RACE. For sequencing, an Illumina HiSeq 2500 was employed. The second PCR ran for roughly 7 to 12 cycles and used a J-beta primer mix along with a sample-barcoded 5' primer. A unique molecular identifier was introduced onto each TCR beta cDNA molecule by a template-switch 5' adaptor carrying 12 random nucleotides. Each sample yielded at least 3 million CDR3-containing paired-end reads. The Mint cDNA synthesis kit, primed by a TRBC-specific oligonucleotide, was used to synthesize first-strand cDNA from all RNA. Following uracil-DNA glycosylase treatment, a first 18-cycle PCR with universal primers M1SS and BC2_uni_R was performed on all cDNA. Per the original workflow: For normalization, 1 million high-quality reads were randomly selected from each sample, with every read carrying a distinct molecular identifier. Reads with shared molecular identifiers were discarded instead of being binned into consensus sequences. CDR3 identification, clonotype clustering and error correction used MiTCR with a Q25 quality threshold and the strictest error-elimination algorithm. A nonparametric unseen species model using Euler transformation provided a lower-bound estimate of total TCR beta diversity. Clones were called with MiXCR by TCRdb after fastp trimmed the public reads at Q25, and only in-frame beta chains were retained. A single entry per CDR3 protein holds the most common genes and DNA from its merged rows. TCRdb's processing, not the authors' own work, is the source of the V and J calls. This sample comprises 380,000 or so distinct CDR3 sequences, approximately 52% of them detected only once. About 54% of the sample rests with the top ten.

Inclusive of the bounding cysteine and phenylalanine, the CDR3 is 12 residues long. Kept here is only the CDR3 DNA, which spans 36 bases and is read in frame from base 1. Trimming at the junction amounts to 7 bases on V and 4 bases on J, and the germline ends lie 8 bases apart. CDR1 and CDR2 are drawn from the germline V gene: MDHEN, SYDVKM. Concerning this clonotype: Its recognized antigen is unknown. Base quality data are lacking; no much larger clone is found one base away.

Systemically healthy Caucasian individuals from Russia, 39 in total and aged about 6 to 100 years, were included as donors. Roughly 11 milliliters of peripheral blood were drawn from each donor into EDTA-treated Vacutainer tubes. PBMCs were isolated by Ficoll-Paque density-gradient centrifugation, with at least 6 million obtained per sample. Trizol reagent was used to extract total RNA from PBMCs, with at least 5 micrograms per sample. For every donor, flow cytometry on a PBMC aliquot measured the percentage of naive CD45RAhigh/CD27high T cells. Sequenced: blood. Recombination joined TRBV28 with TRBJ2-1, with no reliable assignment of the D segment. The TCR comes from a man aged 60 to 69 in good health. The DNA reads as follows: TGTGCCAGCATTGGCCTTTACAATGAGCAGTTCTTC. It is translated as CASIGLYNEQFF.